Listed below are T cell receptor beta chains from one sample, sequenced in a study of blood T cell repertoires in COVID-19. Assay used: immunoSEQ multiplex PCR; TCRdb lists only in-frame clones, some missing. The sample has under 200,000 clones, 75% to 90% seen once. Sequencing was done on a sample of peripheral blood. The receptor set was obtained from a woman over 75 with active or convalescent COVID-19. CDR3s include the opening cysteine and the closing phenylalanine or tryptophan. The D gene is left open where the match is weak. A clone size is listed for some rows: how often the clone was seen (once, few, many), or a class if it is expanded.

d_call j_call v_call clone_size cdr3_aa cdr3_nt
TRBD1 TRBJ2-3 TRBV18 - CASSRQGSTDTQYF TGTGCCAGCTCCCGACAGGGTAGCACAGATACGCAGTATTTT
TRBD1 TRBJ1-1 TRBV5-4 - CASSGTGGTEAFF TGTGCCAGTTCCGGGACAGGGGGCACTGAAGCTTTCTTT
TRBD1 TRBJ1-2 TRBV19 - CASTSGTGGFPPGDGYTF TGTGCCAGTACCTCCGGGACAGGGGGTTTCCCACCCGGGGATGGCTACACCTTC
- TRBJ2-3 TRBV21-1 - CASSKGFAGPTDTQYF TGTGCCAGCAGCAAGGGGTTTGCGGGCCCCACAGATACGCAGTATTTT
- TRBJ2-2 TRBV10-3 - CAGGGTANTGELFF TGTGCCGGCGGGGGGACAGCGAACACCGGGGAGCTGTTTTTT
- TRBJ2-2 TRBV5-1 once CASTLAGSGSAGELFF TGCGCCAGCACCCTCGCGGGTTCCGGGTCGGCCGGGGAGCTGTTTTTT
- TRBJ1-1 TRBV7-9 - CASSRQVRTEAFF TGTGCCAGCAGCAGACAGGTCAGGACTGAAGCTTTCTTT
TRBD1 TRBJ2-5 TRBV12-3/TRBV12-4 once CASNAGGQETQYF TGTGCCAGCAATGCAGGGGGCCAAGAGACCCAGTACTTC
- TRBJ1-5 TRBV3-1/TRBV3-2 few CAAGDGSNQPQHF TGTGCCGCAGGGGACGGAAGCAATCAGCCCCAGCATTTT
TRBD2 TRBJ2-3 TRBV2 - CASSSPAGASGGDADTQYF TGTGCCAGCAGTTCCCCGGCGGGGGCTAGCGGGGGGGATGCAGATACGCAGTATTTT
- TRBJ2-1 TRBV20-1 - CSARQREQFF TGCAGTGCTCGACAGCGAGAGCAGTTCTTC
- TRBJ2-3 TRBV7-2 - CASSLTQGWSTDTQYF TGTGCCAGCAGCTTAACGCAGGGATGGAGCACAGATACGCAGTATTTT
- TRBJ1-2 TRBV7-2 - CASSTTFNYGYTF TGTGCCAGCAGCACGACATTCAACTATGGCTACACCTTC
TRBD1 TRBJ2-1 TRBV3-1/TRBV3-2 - CASSQGTGPQVEQFF TGTGCCAGCAGCCAAGGGACAGGGCCTCAGGTTGAGCAGTTCTTC
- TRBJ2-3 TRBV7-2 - CASSYTDTQYF TGTGCCAGCAGTTACACAGATACGCAGTATTTT
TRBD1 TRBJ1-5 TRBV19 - CASSIVGAGGGQPQHF TGTGCCAGTAGTATAGTGGGAGCAGGGGGCGGTCAGCCCCAGCATTTT
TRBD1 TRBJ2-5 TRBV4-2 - CASSQSGTGVGETQYF TGTGCCAGCAGCCAGTCCGGGACAGGGGTTGGAGAGACCCAGTACTTC
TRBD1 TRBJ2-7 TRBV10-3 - CAISGDRVSEQYF TGTGCCATCAGTGGGGACAGGGTAAGCGAGCAGTACTTC
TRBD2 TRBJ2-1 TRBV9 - CASSVSSSGGASEQFF TGTGCCAGCAGCGTAAGTAGTAGCGGGGGGGCCAGTGAGCAGTTCTTC
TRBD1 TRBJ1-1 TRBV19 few CASTASTGANTEAFF TGTGCCAGTACCGCCTCAACAGGGGCGAACACTGAAGCTTTCTTT
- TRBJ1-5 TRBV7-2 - CASALNSNQPQHF TGTGCCAGCGCGCTGAATAGCAATCAGCCCCAGCATTTT
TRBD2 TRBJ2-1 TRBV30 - CAWRASGSYNEQFF TGTGCCTGGAGAGCTAGCGGGTCCTACAATGAGCAGTTCTTC
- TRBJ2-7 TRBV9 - CASSVVPETYEQYF TGTGCCAGCAGCGTAGTGCCGGAGACCTACGAGCAGTACTTC
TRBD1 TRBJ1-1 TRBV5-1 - CASSPRTGAGTEAFF TGCGCCAGCAGCCCAAGGACAGGGGCAGGGACTGAAGCTTTCTTT
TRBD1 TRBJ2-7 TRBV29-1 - CSVTGTESGRIHEQYF TGCAGCGTTACCGGGACAGAATCCGGCAGAATCCACGAGCAGTACTTC
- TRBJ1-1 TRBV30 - CAWTPMGQISF TGTGCCTGGACTCCCATGGGGCAGATTTCCTTT
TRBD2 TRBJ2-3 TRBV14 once CASSQAHGGGTDTQYF TGTGCCAGCAGCCAAGCCCACGGGGGGGGGACAGATACGCAGTATTTT
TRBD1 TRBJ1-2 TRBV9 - CASSVTGAVGYGYTF TGTGCCAGCAGCGTGACAGGGGCTGTTGGTTATGGCTACACCTTC
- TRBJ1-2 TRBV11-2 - CASSRALSGYTF TGTGCCAGCAGTAGAGCCTTGAGTGGCTACACCTTC
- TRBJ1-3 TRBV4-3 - CASSQGTAGSGNTIYF TGCGCCAGCAGCCAAGGGACAGCCGGCTCTGGAAACACCATATATTTT
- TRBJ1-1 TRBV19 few CASSILTGVRRTEAFF TGTGCCAGTAGTATACTGACTGGGGTTAGGAGGACTGAAGCTTTCTTT
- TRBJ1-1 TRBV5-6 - CASSLAGGQNTEAFF TGTGCCAGCAGCTTGGCCGGTGGGCAGAACACTGAAGCTTTCTTT
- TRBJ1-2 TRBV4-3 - CASSQESAGYGYTF TGCGCCAGCAGCCAAGAATCGGCGGGCTATGGCTACACCTTC
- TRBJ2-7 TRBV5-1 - CASSSGGVQAYEQYF TGCGCCAGCAGCTCCGGAGGGGTTCAGGCCTACGAGCAGTACTTC
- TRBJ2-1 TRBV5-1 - CASSDPPSTEQFF TGCGCCAGCAGCGACCCACCTAGTACGGAGCAGTTCTTC
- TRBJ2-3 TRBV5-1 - CASSLGQTTDTQYF TGCGCCAGCAGCTTAGGACAGACCACAGATACGCAGTATTTT
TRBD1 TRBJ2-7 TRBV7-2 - CASSPSRDRSYEQYF TGTGCCAGCAGCCCCTCACGGGACAGATCCTACGAGCAGTACTTC